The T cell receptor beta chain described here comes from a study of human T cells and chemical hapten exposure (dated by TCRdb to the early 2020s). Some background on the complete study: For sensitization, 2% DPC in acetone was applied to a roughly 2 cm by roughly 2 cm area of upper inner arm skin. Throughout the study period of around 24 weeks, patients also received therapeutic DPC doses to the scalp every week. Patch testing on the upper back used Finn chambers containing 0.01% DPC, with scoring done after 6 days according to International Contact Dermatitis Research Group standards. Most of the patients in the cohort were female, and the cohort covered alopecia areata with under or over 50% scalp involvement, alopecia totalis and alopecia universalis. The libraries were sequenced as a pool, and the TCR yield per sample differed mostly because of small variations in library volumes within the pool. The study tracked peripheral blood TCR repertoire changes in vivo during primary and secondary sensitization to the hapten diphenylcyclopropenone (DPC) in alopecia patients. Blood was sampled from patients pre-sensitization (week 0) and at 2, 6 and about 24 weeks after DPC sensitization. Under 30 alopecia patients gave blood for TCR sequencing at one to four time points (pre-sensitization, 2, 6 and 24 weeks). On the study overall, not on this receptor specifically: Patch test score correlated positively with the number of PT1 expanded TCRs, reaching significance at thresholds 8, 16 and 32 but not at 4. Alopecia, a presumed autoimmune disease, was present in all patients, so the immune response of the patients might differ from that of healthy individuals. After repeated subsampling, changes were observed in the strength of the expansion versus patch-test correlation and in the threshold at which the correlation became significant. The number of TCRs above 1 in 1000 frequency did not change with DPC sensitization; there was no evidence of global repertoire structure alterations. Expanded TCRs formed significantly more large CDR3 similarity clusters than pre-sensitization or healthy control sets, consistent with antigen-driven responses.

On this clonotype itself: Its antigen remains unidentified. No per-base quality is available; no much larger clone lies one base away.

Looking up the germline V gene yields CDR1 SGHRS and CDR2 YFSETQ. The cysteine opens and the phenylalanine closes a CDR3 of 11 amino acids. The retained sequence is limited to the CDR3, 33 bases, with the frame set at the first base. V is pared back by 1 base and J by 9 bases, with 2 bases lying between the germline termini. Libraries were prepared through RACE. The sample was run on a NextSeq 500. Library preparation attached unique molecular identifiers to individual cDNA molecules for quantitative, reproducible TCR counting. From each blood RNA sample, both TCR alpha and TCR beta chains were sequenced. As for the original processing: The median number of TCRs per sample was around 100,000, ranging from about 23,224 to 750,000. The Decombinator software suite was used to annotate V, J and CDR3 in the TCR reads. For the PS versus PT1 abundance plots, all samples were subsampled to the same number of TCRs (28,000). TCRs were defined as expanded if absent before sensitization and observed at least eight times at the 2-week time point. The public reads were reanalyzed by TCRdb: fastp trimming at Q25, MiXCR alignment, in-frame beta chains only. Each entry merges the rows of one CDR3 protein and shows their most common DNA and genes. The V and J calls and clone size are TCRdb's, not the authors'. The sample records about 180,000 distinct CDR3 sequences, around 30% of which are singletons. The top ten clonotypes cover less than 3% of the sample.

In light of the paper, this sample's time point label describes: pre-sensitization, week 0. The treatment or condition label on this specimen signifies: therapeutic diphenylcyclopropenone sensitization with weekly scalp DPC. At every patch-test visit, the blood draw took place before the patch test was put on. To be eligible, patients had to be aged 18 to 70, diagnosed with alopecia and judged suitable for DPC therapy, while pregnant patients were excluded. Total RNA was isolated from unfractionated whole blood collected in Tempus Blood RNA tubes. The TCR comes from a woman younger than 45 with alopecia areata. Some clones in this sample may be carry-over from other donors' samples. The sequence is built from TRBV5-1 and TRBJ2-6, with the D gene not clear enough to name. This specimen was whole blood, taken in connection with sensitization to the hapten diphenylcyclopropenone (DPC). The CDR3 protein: CASSLSNVLTF. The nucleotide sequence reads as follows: TGCGCCAGCAGCTTGAGCAACGTCCTGACTTTC.